These 9 T cell receptor beta chains were sequenced from one sample in a study of blood T cell repertoires in COVID-19. Generated by immunoSEQ multiplex PCR, the TCRdb table keeps only in-frame clones and is missing some. The top ten clones hold less than 2% of a sample with some 120,000 clones, around 90% of them seen once. Sequencing used peripheral blood. Every receptor here comes from a human donor in a cohort sampled during active COVID-19.

The genes are TRBV30 and TRBJ2-3; 7 nucleotides agree with TRBD2. The CDR3 covers 16 residues. The germline V gene encodes CDR1 GTSNPN and CDR2 SVGIG (reference sequence). Trimming took 4 bases from V and 6 from J; bases not matched to a gene: 16. The CDR3 is CAWTRLAPLFADTQYF. CDR3 sequence (DNA): TGTGCCTGGACCCGACTAGCCCCGCTATTTGCGGATACGCAGTATTTT. Using reference TRBV30 and TRBJ2-3 for the parts outside the CDR3, the full variable domain is SQTIHQWPATLVQPVGSPLSLECTVEGTSNPNLYWYRQAAGRGLQLLFYSVGIGQISSEVPQNLSASRPQDRQFILSSKKLLLSDSGFYLCAWTRLAPLFADTQYFGPGTRLTVL.

The chain uses TRBV7-9 and TRBJ2-1; perhaps TRBD1 as D (6 bases). Germline CDR1 SEHNR, CDR2 FQNEAQ (reference sequence). V was trimmed by 4 bases and J by 5 bases, leaving 9 bases between them. This CDR3 comprises 13 residues. CDR3 DNA sequence: TGTGCCAGCAGCTCCCGACAGGACAATGAGCAGTTCTTC. Translating gives CASSSRQDNEQFF.

This chain links TRBV24-1 with TRBJ2-7, with D tentatively TRBD2 (5 bases). The CDR3 is 15 residues long. V was cut by 1 base and J by 0 bases, with 9 bases left in between. Germline V CDR1 and CDR2: KGHDR, SFDVKD. CDR3 DNA sequence: TGTGCCACCAGTGATTTAGCGGAATTCTCCTACGAGCAGTACTTC. Its protein product is CATSDLAEFSYEQYF.

This chain connects TRBV11-2 to TRBJ2-7, with D possibly matching TRBD2 (7 bases). The CDR3 extends over 14 amino acids. Trimming stripped 5 bases from V and 0 bases from J, with 11 bases between. Germline V lookup: CDR1 SGHAT, CDR2 FQNNGV. CDR3: CASSKRGGSYEQYF. The CDR3 coding sequence is TGTGCCAGCAGCAAAAGGGGGGGCTCCTACGAGCAGTACTTC.

The chain joins TRBV2 to TRBJ1-5; D may be TRBD1 (6 bases). V lost 8 bases and J lost 0, with 11 bases in between. The CDR3 length is 14 residues. Germline V gene data show CDR1 as SNHLY and CDR2 as FYNNEI. The CDR3 loop is CASGQWDSNQPQHF. CDR3 coding DNA: TGTGCCAGCGGACAGTGGGATAGCAATCAGCCCCAGCATTTT.

This clone came up once. The rearrangement joins TRBV19 to TRBJ2-1; 11 bases are a match to TRBD1. Germline V gene sequence: CDR1 LNHDA, CDR2 SQIVND (reference sequence). CDR3 size: 14 residues. The V segment lost 6 bases and the J segment 6 bases; nucleotides outside the gene matches: 4. CDR3 coding DNA: TGTGCCAGTAGGCCCGGGACAGGGGGCAATGAGCAGTTCTTC. Protein sequence: CASRPGTGGNEQFF.

This sequence joins TRBV2 and TRBJ1-1; D gene unclear. The V gene lost 3 bases and the J gene lost 8 bases, with 13 bases spanning the gap. Germline CDR1 and CDR2: SNHLY and FYNNEI. The length of the CDR3 is 13 residues. CDR3: CASSDPSPREAFF. In DNA form, the CDR3 reads TGTGCCAGCAGTGACCCTTCTCCGCGAGAAGCTTTCTTT.

The chain links TRBV2 to TRBJ2-3, with D maybe TRBD1 (8 bases). CDR3 length equals 17 residues. The V gene's germline CDR1 is SNHLY and CDR2 FYNNEI. With 5 bases removed from V and 0 bases from J, the gap between germline ends came to 18 bases. CDR3: CASSSQGAGVSTDTQYF. The CDR3, as DNA: TGTGCCAGCAGTTCCCAGGGGGCGGGGGTGAGCACAGATACGCAGTATTTT.

V is TRBV7-2 and J is TRBJ2-1, with 11 bases aligning to TRBD1. Germline loops: CDR1 SGHTA, CDR2 FQGNSA. The V and J ends lost 4 bases and 2 bases, in that order; junction bases with no gene match: 4. The CDR3 runs to 16 residues. The DNA for the CDR3 is TGTGCCAGCAGCTCAACGGGACAGGGGGCCTACAATGAGCAGTTCTTC. Protein sequence: CASSSTGQGAYNEQFF.